The T cell receptor beta chain described here comes from a study of a mutant IDH1 vaccine in newly diagnosed glioma. V was shortened by 3 bases and J by 8 bases, with 13 bases between the two germline ends. The CDR3 extends over 13 amino acids. Germline lookup yields CDR1 LNHDA and CDR2 SQIVND (reference sequence). This clone was observed a handful of times. Its target is unknown. The repertoire was sequenced with immunoSEQ multiplex PCR; TCRdb's copy has only in-frame clones and lacks some. The sample contains tens of thousands of clones, under 80% of which appear only once. This sample's time point: week 23, last vaccination. Vaccine doses each comprised 300 ug of mutant IDH1 20-mer peptide, with topical imiquimod.

The chain combines TRBV19 with TRBJ1-1; no firm D call. The sample consisted of PBMCs, taken from a glioma patient whose treatment included an IDH1 peptide vaccine. This clonotype was sampled from a man between 50 and 59 years old with glioma. DNA of the CDR3: TGTGCCAGTAGTATCCGCGCCGGCCAGGAAGCTTTCTTT. Amino acids: CASSIRAGQEAFF.